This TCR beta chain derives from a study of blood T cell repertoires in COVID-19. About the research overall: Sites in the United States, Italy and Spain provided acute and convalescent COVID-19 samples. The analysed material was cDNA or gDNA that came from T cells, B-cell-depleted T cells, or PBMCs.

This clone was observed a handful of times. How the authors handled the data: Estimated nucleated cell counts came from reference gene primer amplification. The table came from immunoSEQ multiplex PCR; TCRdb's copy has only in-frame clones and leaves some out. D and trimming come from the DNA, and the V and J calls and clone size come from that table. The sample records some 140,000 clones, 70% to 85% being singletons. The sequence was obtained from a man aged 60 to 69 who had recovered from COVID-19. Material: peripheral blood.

Written as DNA, the CDR3 is TGTGCCAGCAGACTAGCGGGGTTATACACAGATACGCAGTATTTT. As protein: CASRLAGLYTDTQYF. V is TRBV28 and J is TRBJ2-3, with TRBD2 matching 10 bases. Looked up from germline, CDR1 is MDHEN and CDR2 is SYDVKM. This CDR3 contains 15 residues. With V trimmed by 6 bases and J by 2 bases, 5 bases remained unmatched.